These T cell receptor beta chains were read from a single sample in a study of glioma-infiltrating T cells. MiXCR, run by TCRdb on the multiplex PCR reads, gives a single entry per CDR3 protein. The sample lists about 410,000 distinct CDR3 sequences, less than 50% occurring once. Sequenced material: glioma tissue, nonneoplastic brain tissue, or PBMCs (not recorded which). These TCRs come from a human donor with low-grade glioma or glioblastoma, undergoing nonglioma brain surgery, or in good health (not recorded which). Both conserved end residues are part of each CDR3. The D gene is left open where the match is weak. Only part of the rows carry a size: once, few, many, or a class if the clone is expanded.

>many|TRBV20-1|TRBD1|TRBJ2-3
TGCAGTGCCGTACCGGGACAGTACACAGATACGCAGTATTTT
CSAVPGQYTDTQYF
>.|TRBV20-1|.|TRBJ2-1
TGCAGTGCTAGAGATTTCCGAGCGAACTCCTACAATAAGCAGTTCTTC
CSARDFRANSYNKQFF
>few|TRBV20-1|.|TRBJ1-2
TGCAGTGCTAGAGGGAGACGGACAAACTATGGCTACACCTTC
CSARGRRTNYGYTF
>few|TRBV20-1|.|TRBJ1-1
TGCAGTGCTAGCAGTGGGGGGGCAGCGGTGTTCACTGAAGCTTTCTTT
CSASSGGAAVFTEAFF
>few|TRBV20-1|TRBD1|TRBJ1-5
TGCAGTGCTAGTATTGGACAGGGAGCAAATCAGCCCCAGCATTTT
CSASIGQGANQPQHF
>many|TRBV27|.|TRBJ2-3
TGTGCCAGCAGTACGGGAGTTCAGGCAGATACGCAGTATTTT
CASSTGVQADTQYF
>.|TRBV18|TRBD1|TRBJ1-6
TGTGCCAGCTCAGCCAACAGGGGTAATTCACACCTCCACTTT
CASSANRGNSHLHF
>.|TRBV4-3|.|TRBJ2-3
TGCGCCAGCAGCCAAATCGCCAGCACAGATACGCAGTATTTT
CASSQIASTDTQYF
>few|TRBV6-1|TRBD1|TRBJ2-7
TGTGCCAGTTGGATGAGTTCAGGGGGATACGAGCAGTACTTC
CASWMSSGGYEQYF
>many|TRBV20-1|.|TRBJ2-3
TGCAGTGCTAAGGTAGCGACACTAATGGTCACAGATACGCAGTATTTT
CSAKVATLMVTDTQYF
>few|TRBV7-2|TRBD2|TRBJ2-7
TGTGCCAGCAGCCGGACTAGCCAGATGGACTACGAGCAGTACTTC
CASSRTSQMDYEQYF
>many|TRBV6-2/TRBV6-3|TRBD1|TRBJ2-7
TGTGCCAGCAGCCGGACAGGGAATACCTACGAGCAGTACTTC
CASSRTGNTYEQYF
>.|TRBV28|.|TRBJ1-5
TGTGCCAGCAGGATGGGAGGTAGCAATCAGCCCCAGCATTTT
CASRMGGSNQPQHF
>.|TRBV15|.|TRBJ2-7
TGTGCCACCAGCAGGGAAACAGACAGACAGTCCTGCGAGCGGTACTTC
CATSRETDRQSCERYF
>many|TRBV28|.|TRBJ1-5
TGTGCCAGCAGTCCTATTTATCAGCCCCAGCATTTT
CASSPIYQPQHF
>.|TRBV7-9|.|TRBJ2-7
TGTGCCAGCAGCTTTGACACCAACGAGCAGTACTTC
CASSFDTNEQYF
>few|TRBV3-1|.|TRBJ2-7
TGTGCCAGCAGCCCCGGGTCAGGCTACGAGCAGTACTTC
CASSPGSGYEQYF
>.|TRBV27|.|TRBJ2-1
TGTGCCAGCAGTTTTACACCGGCCAGCTCCTACAATGAGCAGTTCTTC
CASSFTPASSYNEQFF
>once|TRBV27|.|TRBJ2-7
TGTGCCAGCAGTTTGGAGGGGCCATTCAGCTCCTACGAGCAGTACTTC
CASSLEGPFSSYEQYF
>few|TRBV4-3|TRBD1|TRBJ1-3
TGCGCCAGCAGCCAAGAGCACAGGGGAGAAAACACCATATATTTT
CASSQEHRGENTIYF